A single sample gave rise to the 25 T cell receptor beta chains below, sequenced in a study of human T cells and chemical hapten exposure. Via MiXCR, TCRdb re-called the RACE reads, giving one row per CDR3 protein. Of approximately 340,000 distinct CDR3 sequences listed, around 7% were seen once; the top ten hold less than 10%. Specified time point: patch test 1, 2 weeks after DPC sensitization. Stated treatment: therapeutic diphenylcyclopropenone sensitization with weekly scalp DPC. The specimen was whole blood, collected in connection with sensitization to the hapten diphenylcyclopropenone (DPC). The source of these receptors is a woman younger than 30 with alopecia areata. Some clones in this sample may be carry-over from other donors' samples.

The chain employs TRBV12-3 or TRBV12-4 and TRBJ1-2; TRBD1 is a possible D gene (5 bases). V was cut by 4 bases and J by 8 bases, with 17 bases left in between. The CDR3 contains 14 residues. The CDR3 spells CASSSGRAKGGYTF. Written as DNA, the CDR3 is TGTGCCAGCAGTTCGGGCAGGGCGAAGGGAGGCTACACCTTC.

CDR3 residues: CASSDGLGEETQYF. CDR3 nucleotide sequence: TGTGCCAGCAGTGATGGACTAGGAGAGGAGACCCAGTACTTC. The chain uses TRBV6-1 and TRBJ2-5, with TRBD2 identical over 7 bases. J was trimmed by 5 bases and V by 3 bases; bases with no gene match: 6. The CDR3 contains 14 residues. CDR1 MNHNS and CDR2 SASEGT come from the germline V gene.

The V gene is TRBV7-8, the J gene TRBJ2-2; 8 positions match TRBD2. J lost 4 bases, V lost 0 bases, and 4 bases had no gene match. The CDR3 is made up of 16 amino acids. The V gene's germline CDR1 is SGHVS and CDR2 FQNEAQ. The CDR3 DNA reads as TGTGCCAGCAGCTTAGCGATAAGCGGGAGCACCGGGGAGCTGTTTTTT. Encoded protein: CASSLAISGSTGELFF. Full variable domain (rest looked up from reference TRBV7-8 and TRBJ2-2): GAGVSQSPRYKVAKRGQDVALRCDPISGHVSLFWYQQALGQGPEFLTYFQNEAQLDKSGLPSDRFFAERPEGSVSTLKIQRTQQEDSAVYLCASSLAISGSTGELFFGEGSRLTVL.

The chain combines TRBV5-1 with TRBJ1-1; possibly TRBD1 for D (6 bases). CDR1 and CDR2 (germline): SGHRS, YFSETQ. Trimming took 3 bases from V and 1 from J, leaving 13 bases between them. The CDR3 is 15 residues long. The CDR3 protein is CASSSVPGANTEAFF. In nucleotides, the CDR3 is TGCGCCAGCAGCTCCGTACCGGGGGCGAACACTGAAGCTTTCTTT. Based on the CDR3 plus reference TRBV5-1 and TRBJ1-1, the full variable domain is KAGVTQTPRYLIKTRGQQVTLSCSPISGHRSVSWYQQTPGQGLQFLFEYFSETQRNKGNFPGRFSGRQFSNSRSEMNVSTLELGDSALYLCASSSVPGANTEAFFGQGTRLTVV.

The genes are TRBV6-2 or TRBV6-3 and TRBJ1-5; 9 positions agree with TRBD1. The CDR3 totals 15 residues. Germline CDR1 and CDR2: MNHEY and SVGEGT. Trimming took 1 base from V and 11 from J; bases not matched to a gene: 9. CDR3 loop: CASSYYGTGLTAQHF. CDR3 coding DNA: TGTGCCAGCAGTTACTACGGGACAGGGCTAACGGCCCAGCATTTT.

This clonotype has ten or more counts. This chain links TRBV28 with TRBJ1-6; D may be TRBD1 (5 bases). V lost 4 bases and J 7 bases, leaving 5 bases between the germline ends. CDR1 is MDHEN, CDR2 SYDVKM, per germline. CDR3 length: 12 residues. In nucleotides, the CDR3 is TGTGCCAGCAGTTCAGGGAATTCACCCCTCCACTTT. It translates to CASSSGNSPLHF.

A few counts support this clonotype. V is TRBV6-2 or TRBV6-3 and J is TRBJ1-2; D is unclear. The CDR3 runs 16 residues. Germline values: CDR1 MNHEY, CDR2 SVGEGT. The V gene lost 6 bases and the J gene lost 0 bases, with 17 bases spanning the gap. The CDR3: CASRRLDTWANYGYTF. In DNA form, the CDR3 reads TGTGCCAGCAGACGTCTTGACACGTGGGCTAACTATGGCTACACCTTC.

This clonotype was recorded many times. This chain joins TRBV6-2 or TRBV6-3 and TRBJ2-3; a weak D match, TRBD2 (6 bases). The V gene lost 5 bases and the J gene lost 6 bases, with 24 bases spanning the gap. Germline CDR1 and CDR2: MNHEY and SVGEGT. CDR3 length equals 17 residues. CDR3 protein: CASSPIPGPNSGDTQYF. The CDR3 DNA reads TGTGCCAGCAGTCCCATACCGGGACCGAACAGCGGGGATACGCAGTATTTT.

This clonotype came up many times. The chain employs TRBV25-1 and TRBJ2-7; 9 bases are shared with TRBD1. Germline-derived CDR1 and CDR2 are MGHDK and SYGVNS. The CDR3 length is 13 residues. The V segment lost 4 bases and the J segment 3 bases; nucleotides outside the gene matches: 1. The CDR3 bases are TGTGCCAGCAGTGGACAGGGGGTCTACGAGCAGTACTTC. This translates into CASSGQGVYEQYF.

The V and J genes are TRBV6-5 and TRBJ2-2; maybe TRBD1 (5 bases). V gave up 7 bases and J gave up 5 bases, with 14 bases separating them. Per the germline V gene, CDR1 is MNHEY and CDR2 is SVGAGI. This CDR3 region has 14 residues. CDR3 region: CASIGQGGTGELFF. The CDR3 DNA reads TGTGCCAGCATCGGGCAGGGCGGTACCGGGGAGCTGTTTTTT.

In its sample, this clonotype was seen a few times. The CDR3, as DNA: TGTGCCAGCAGCCCTTCCGCCAGGGTCGGCACAGATACGCAGTATTTT. It is translated as CASSPSARVGTDTQYF. The chain links TRBV7-3 to TRBJ2-3; D possibly corresponds to TRBD1 (5 bases). Trimming removed 5 bases from V and 1 base from J, with 16 bases in between. Germline loops: CDR1 SGHTA, CDR2 FQGTGA. CDR3 size: 16 residues.

V usage is TRBV15 and J usage is TRBJ2-3; unclear D gene. With 3 bases removed from V and 2 bases from J, the gap between germline ends came to 15 bases. This CDR3 has 16 residues. Looked up from germline, CDR1 is LNHNV and CDR2 is YYDKDF (reference sequence). The CDR3 loop reads CATSRIAGPPTDTQYF. For the CDR3, the DNA is TGTGCCACCAGCAGGATCGCAGGACCTCCCACAGATACGCAGTATTTT.

The genes are TRBV12-3 or TRBV12-4 and TRBJ1-5; no firm D call. The V and J ends lost 5 bases and 2 bases respectively, with 13 bases between them. The CDR3 is 15 amino acids. CDR3 loop: CASSPTGRGNQPQHF. The CDR3 DNA reads as TGTGCCAGCAGTCCCACGGGAAGGGGCAATCAGCCCCAGCATTTT.

This clonotype was found many times. The V and J genes are TRBV7-3 and TRBJ2-3; the D is unclear. The CDR3 has 14 residues. V was pared by 5 bases and J by 1 base, with 10 bases between. Germline CDR1 reads SGHTA; CDR2 reads FQGTGA. CDR3 region: CASSPEVRTDTQYF. Here the CDR3 DNA reads TGTGCCAGCAGCCCCGAGGTTCGCACAGATACGCAGTATTTT.

The chain has TRBV27 and TRBJ1-5; D is unresolved. This CDR3 has 15 residues. V was shortened by 1 base and J by 5 bases, with 12 bases between the two germline ends. The germline V gene encodes CDR1 MNHEY and CDR2 SMNVEV (reference sequence). The DNA for the CDR3 is TGTGCCAGCAGTTTATTCGGAGAACGAGATCAGCCCCAGCATTTT. It specifies CASSLFGERDQPQHF.

This clonotype was recorded many times. The J gene is TRBJ2-3, the V gene TRBV25-1; 9 positions agree with TRBD1. CDR1 is MGHDK and CDR2 is SYGVNS in the germline V gene. Trimming at V came to 4 bases and at J to 4 bases, leaving 3 bases not matched to a gene. The CDR3 sequence is 14 residues long. CDR3 region: CASSGTGEADTQYF. The CDR3 nucleotides read TGTGCCAGCAGTGGGACAGGGGAGGCAGATACGCAGTATTTT.

V usage is TRBV27 and J usage is TRBJ2-5; D is possibly TRBD2 (6 bases). V lost 6 bases and J 6 bases, leaving 17 bases between the germline ends. The CDR3 is 14 residues long. CDR1 and CDR2 (germline): MNHEY, SMNVEV (reference sequence). CDR3 in amino acids: CASRRTGDRKTQYF. The CDR3 DNA sequence: TGTGCCAGCAGACGTACGGGGGATCGGAAGACCCAGTACTTC.

The chain is built from TRBV2 and TRBJ2-3; the D is unclear. The germline V gene has CDR1 SNHLY and CDR2 FYNNEI. The V and J ends lost 4 bases and 6 bases respectively, with 8 bases between them. The CDR3 covers 12 residues. CDR3 in amino acids: CASSVSRDTQYF. The CDR3, as DNA: TGTGCCAGCAGTGTTAGCCGCGATACGCAGTATTTT.

This clonotype was seen ten or more times. The chain joins TRBV7-2 to TRBJ1-5; D unresolved. V dropped 0 bases and J dropped 0 bases, with 6 bases sitting between them. This CDR3 has 15 amino acids. Germline assignment: CDR1 SGHTA and CDR2 FQGNSA. DNA of the CDR3: TGTGCCAGCAGCTTAGCCATATATAGCAATCAGCCCCAGCATTTT. This sequence encodes CASSLAIYSNQPQHF. Using reference TRBV7-2 and TRBJ1-5 for the parts outside the CDR3, the full variable domain is GAGVSQSPSNKVTEKGKDVELRCDPISGHTALYWYRQSLGQGLEFLIYFQGNSAPDKSGLPSDRFSAERTGGSVSTLTIQRTQQEDSAVYLCASSLAIYSNQPQHFGDGTRLSIL.

This clonotype came up many times. This chain links TRBV12-3 or TRBV12-4 with TRBJ1-6; tentatively, D is TRBD1 (5 bases). V lost 6 bases to trimming and J lost 10 bases, with 16 bases between them. The CDR3 loop spans 14 amino acids. CDR3 protein: CASSPGRGRSPLHF. Written as DNA, the CDR3 is TGTGCCAGCAGCCCCGGACGGGGGAGGTCACCCCTCCACTTT.

This clonotype was seen just once. The V call is TRBV7-2, the J call TRBJ2-2; D is uncertain. There are 15 residues in the CDR3. Trimming took off 2 bases at V and 3 bases at J, with 10 bases between the two ends. Germline CDR1 and CDR2: SGHTA and FQGNSA. CDR3 sequence (DNA): TGTGCCAGCAGCTTACGACCCCTGGACACCGGGGAGCTGTTTTTT. Translated: CASSLRPLDTGELFF.

This clonotype was detected many times. This chain links TRBV10-3 with TRBJ1-1; D is uncertain. The CDR3 loop spans 14 amino acids. Germline V gives CDR1 ENHRY, CDR2 SYGVKD. V was trimmed by 6 bases and J by 6 bases, leaving 17 bases between them. Here the CDR3 DNA reads TGTGCCATCAGCCAAAGCGGTGCGGAAGCTGAAGCTTTCTTT. It yields the protein CAISQSGAEAEAFF.

The chain has TRBV7-8 and TRBJ2-3; 7 nucleotides match TRBD2. The germline CDR1 and CDR2 sequences are SGHVS and FQNEAQ. The CDR3 is made up of 16 amino acids. V shed 4 bases, J shed 0 bases, and the junction held 7 bases outside the gene matches. The CDR3 loop is CASSSWRAGSTDTQYF. The CDR3 nucleotides read TGTGCCAGCAGCTCCTGGCGAGCGGGGAGCACAGATACGCAGTATTTT.

V is TRBV11-1 and J is TRBJ2-3; 11 bases are a match to TRBD1. V was pared by 5 bases and J by 4 bases, with 5 bases of the junction left unmatched. The CDR3 is made up of 15 amino acids. CDR1 is SGHAT and CDR2 is FQDESV in the germline V gene (reference sequence). The CDR3 DNA sequence: TGTGCCAGCAGCCGCCGGACAGGGGGCCCAGATACGCAGTATTTT. This sequence encodes CASSRRTGGPDTQYF.

This clonotype was counted between two and nine times. J is TRBJ2-6 and V is TRBV12-3 or TRBV12-4, with D unclear. The CDR3 runs to 16 residues. With 3 bases removed from V and 1 base from J, the gap between germline ends came to 10 bases. CDR3 coding DNA: TGTGCCAGCAGTTTCCTGAGAAGGTCTGGGGCCAACGTCCTGACTTTC. Translating gives CASSFLRRSGANVLTF.